One sample yielded the 27 T cell receptor beta chains listed below, sequenced in a study of T-cell memory formation after mild COVID-19 (dated by TCRdb to the early 2020s). Receptors were amplified or captured by 5' RACE. Sequencing relied on an Illumina NovaSeq 6000. TCRdb took the public reads, trimmed them with fastp at Q25, ran MiXCR for clone calling and kept in-frame beta chains. Under each unique CDR3 protein, matching rows form one entry showing the most common genes and DNA. The sample table records roughly 310,000 distinct CDR3 sequences; roughly 15% of these occur just once. The ten largest clonotypes hold around 24% of the sample. Source material: PBMCs or a T cell subset sorted from them (not recorded which). These receptors came from a man younger than 30 who had mild COVID-19 (a few samples of this study predate the infection). The sample titles of this study are shuffled in the database, so cell type and time point are left out; the donor was told from shared clones.

This chain joins TRBV9 and TRBJ2-2; 11 bases map to TRBD2. Germline V gene sequence: CDR1 SGDLS, CDR2 YYNGEE. The CDR3 totals 17 residues. Trimming at V came to 0 bases and at J to 4 bases, leaving 5 bases not matched to a gene. Here the CDR3 reads CASSVGASGGTTGELFF. In nucleotides, the CDR3 is TGTGCCAGCAGCGTAGGGGCTAGCGGGGGGACCACCGGGGAGCTGTTTTTT.

This clonotype occurred a few times. The CDR3 bases are TGTGCCACCAGTGATTTCGCCGGGACAGGGCGGACAGATACGCAGTATTTT. This gives the protein CATSDFAGTGRTDTQYF. The chain combines TRBV24-1 with TRBJ2-3; 9 nucleotides match TRBD1. CDR3 size: 17 residues. Germline values: CDR1 KGHDR, CDR2 SFDVKD. The V and J ends lost 1 base and 3 bases, in that order; junction bases with no gene match: 7.

With regard to this clonotype: This may be a read error: a much more frequent sequence differs by one nucleotide. This chain joins TRBV28 and TRBJ2-3; D may be TRBD1 (5 bases). The CDR3 extends over 14 amino acids. The germline gives CDR1 MDHEN, CDR2 SYDVKM. Trimming cost V 3 bases and J 0 bases, with 7 bases left between them. Here the CDR3 reads CASSLTVSTDTQYF. The CDR3 DNA reads as TGTGCCAGCAGTTTGACAGTTAGCACAGATACGCAGTATTTT.

A few counts support this clonotype. The chain has TRBV4-1 and TRBJ1-1; 7 positions agree with TRBD1. The CDR3 contains 13 residues. V trimming: 0 bases; J trimming: 9 bases; junction bases outside the gene matches: 4. The germline V gene encodes CDR1 MGHRA and CDR2 YSYEKL. Here the CDR3 reads CASSQEDRLKAFF. The CDR3 DNA reads TGCGCCAGCAGCCAAGAGGACAGGCTTAAAGCTTTCTTT.

This clonotype has a count of ten or more. The CDR3 spells CATQGPYEQYF. The CDR3 DNA follows: TGTGCAACCCAGGGTCCCTACGAGCAGTACTTC. This rearrangement joins TRBV6-5 to TRBJ2-7; D might be TRBD1 (5 bases). Germline V gene data show CDR1 as MNHEY and CDR2 as SVGAGI. The CDR3 has 11 amino acids.

The chain couples TRBV10-1 to TRBJ2-3; D remains ambiguous. Germline values: CDR1 WNHNN, CDR2 SYGVQD (reference sequence). V was pared by 6 bases and J by 6 bases, with 7 bases between. The CDR3 consists of 11 residues. CDR3 nucleotide sequence: TGCGCCAGCAGCGGAGTCGATACGCAGTATTTT. It codes for CASSGVDTQYF.

This clonotype occurred a few times. This sequence joins TRBV7-9 and TRBJ1-1; 7 bases agree with TRBD1. The CDR3 has 14 residues. Germline V gene data show CDR1 as SEHNR and CDR2 as FQNEAQ (reference sequence). V shed 7 bases and J 2 bases; nucleotides not matched to a gene: 7. The CDR3 DNA is TGTGCCAGCAACCCACAGGGGCCAAACACTGAAGCTTTCTTT. This codes for CASNPQGPNTEAFF.

The CDR3 DNA reads as TGTGCCAGCAGTTACTATCAGGGCGGGGGTTCAGAGACCCAGTACTTC. Protein product: CASSYYQGGGSETQYF. The genes are TRBV12-3 or TRBV12-4 and TRBJ2-5; 7 bases align to TRBD2. V shed 4 bases, J shed 4 bases, and the junction held 12 bases outside the gene matches. The CDR3 totals 16 residues.

This clonotype occurred a few times. The CDR3 loop reads CASSWTLNTGELFF. The CDR3 region has the DNA TGTGCCAGCAGTTGGACGTTGAACACCGGGGAGCTGTTTTTT. This chain links TRBV7-2 with TRBJ2-2; D is unclear. The CDR3 has 14 amino acids. The V end lost 6 bases, the J end lost 1 base, and 9 bases lay between the germline ends. Germline CDR1 SGHTA, CDR2 FQGNSA.

V is TRBV29-1 and J is TRBJ2-1; D uncertain. The CDR3 is 16 amino acids. V was clipped by 1 base and J by 4 bases, with 17 bases between them. Germline V gene sequence: CDR1 SQVTM, CDR2 ANQGSEA. CDR3 region: CSVEGGDGTIYNEQFF. The CDR3 DNA is TGCAGCGTTGAAGGTGGCGACGGCACGATATACAATGAGCAGTTCTTC.

This clonotype came up a few times. The gene calls are TRBV29-1 and TRBJ1-1; D is perhaps TRBD1 (5 bases). The CDR3 covers 11 residues. Trimming cost V 6 bases and J 7 bases, with 12 bases left between them. Germline V lookup: CDR1 SQVTM, CDR2 ANQGSEA. The CDR3 region is CSVGRGVEAFF. The CDR3, as DNA: TGCAGCGTGGGACGGGGAGTTGAAGCTTTCTTT.

The CDR3 coding sequence is TGTGCCAGCAGACCGTCCGCCGGTGAAAAACTGTTTTTT. Protein product: CASRPSAGEKLFF. This chain joins TRBV7-9 and TRBJ1-4; no clear D. The CDR3 covers 13 residues. CDR1 and CDR2 (germline): SEHNR, FQNEAQ (reference sequence). The V end was cut by 6 bases, the J end by 7 bases, with 12 bases between.

The chain links TRBV7-9 to TRBJ2-6, with a tentative D call TRBD1 (6 bases). Germline loops: CDR1 SEHNR, CDR2 FQNEAQ (reference sequence). The CDR3 covers 15 residues. V shed 6 bases and J shed 1 base, with 10 bases lying between them. The CDR3 protein is CASRRTGSGANVLTF. In DNA form, the CDR3 reads TGTGCCAGCAGACGTACAGGGTCTGGGGCCAACGTCCTGACTTTC. The full variable domain, in which reference TRBV7-9 and TRBJ2-6 provide the parts outside the CDR3, is DTGVSQNPRHKITKRGQNVTFRCDPISEHNRLYWYRQTLGQGPEFLTYFQNEAQLEKSRLLSDRFSAERPKGSFSTLEIQRTEQGDSAMYLCASRRTGSGANVLTFGAGSRLTVL.

The rearrangement joins TRBV4-1 to TRBJ2-2, with 8 positions matching TRBD1. CDR3 length: 15 residues. Trimming removed 4 bases from V and 6 bases from J; junction bases left unmatched: 7. Germline-derived CDR1 and CDR2 are MGHRA and YSYEKL. CDR3 nucleotides: TGCGCCAGCAGCCGTACAGGGGGGATCGCCGGGGAGCTGTTTTTT. It specifies CASSRTGGIAGELFF.

This clonotype was counted a few times. The chain recombines TRBV15 with TRBJ2-1, with D possibly matching TRBD2 (7 bases). The CDR3 contains 15 residues. CDR1 and CDR2 (germline): LNHNV, YYDKDF (reference sequence). The germline V and J ends were trimmed by 5 bases and 7 bases, with 18 bases remaining between them. Here the CDR3 DNA reads TGTGCCACCAGCGACCTATCGGGGGGCCAAAATGAGCAGTTCTTC. Amino acid sequence: CATSDLSGGQNEQFF.

This clonotype was found a few times. The V and J genes are TRBV24-1 and TRBJ2-3, with D perhaps matching TRBD1 or TRBD2 (6 bases each). V was trimmed by 3 bases and J by 5 bases, leaving 17 bases between them. Germline CDR1 is KGHDR and CDR2 is SFDVKD. This CDR3 comprises 16 residues. Written as DNA, the CDR3 is TGTGCCACCAGTGATCCGACCCTTGGAGGGGGAGATACGCAGTATTTT. Residues: CATSDPTLGGGDTQYF.

The chain carries TRBV4-3 and TRBJ1-2; no reliable D call. This CDR3 is 14 amino acids long. Deletions cut 5 bases from V and 4 bases from J, with 14 bases between. Looked up from germline, CDR1 is LGHNA and CDR2 is YSLEER. The DNA of the CDR3 is TGCGCCAGCAGCTACGGAAGGGAGTTCTATGGCTACACCTTC. This encodes CASSYGREFYGYTF.

This CDR3 is CASSQDPRSRALYNEQFF. The CDR3, as DNA: TGCGCCAGCAGCCAAGATCCTAGGAGCAGGGCGCTCTACAATGAGCAGTTCTTC. The J gene is TRBJ2-1, the V gene TRBV4-1, with D possibly TRBD1 on 5 matching bases. The V end lost 0 bases, the J end lost 3 bases, and 18 bases lay between the germline ends. The CDR3 loop spans 18 amino acids. CDR1 and CDR2 (germline): MGHRA, YSYEKL.

The chain has TRBV6-6 and TRBJ1-6; D unresolved. Trimming took 1 base from V and 12 from J, leaving 10 bases between them. Germline CDR1 is MNHNY and CDR2 is SVGAGI (reference sequence). There are 13 residues in the CDR3. CDR3 DNA: TGTGCCAGCAGTTACTTAGCCGGTCAACCCCTCCACTTT. Translating gives CASSYLAGQPLHF.

The chain uses TRBV11-2 and TRBJ2-1; 7 bases map to TRBD2. There are 17 residues in the CDR3. From germline, CDR1 is SGHAT and CDR2 FQNNGV. Germline trimming cut 3 bases from V and 0 bases from J; bases unmatched to any gene: 8. The CDR3 sequence is CASSLPLAANSYNEQFF. CDR3 sequence (DNA): TGTGCCAGCAGCTTGCCGCTAGCGGCCAACTCCTACAATGAGCAGTTCTTC.

This chain joins TRBV12-3 or TRBV12-4 and TRBJ1-1; D might be TRBD1 (5 bases). The CDR3 is made up of 14 amino acids. Between the trimmed V and J ends, which lost 6 bases and 4 bases, there was a span of 15 bases. This CDR3 is CASRDEGRGTEAFF. In DNA, the CDR3 is TGTGCCAGCAGGGACGAAGGGAGGGGCACTGAAGCTTTCTTT.

This clonotype was detected a few times. The chain joins TRBV29-1 to TRBJ2-5; D perhaps matches TRBD2 (6 bases). Germline V gene sequence: CDR1 SQVTM, CDR2 ANQGSEA. There are 14 residues in the CDR3. Trimming shortened V by 5 bases and J by 4 bases, and 17 bases separated the two germline ends. The CDR3 nucleotides read TGCAGCGTTCCGATAGCGGCCGTCCGAGAGACCCAGTACTTC. Translating gives CSVPIAAVRETQYF.

This clonotype was found a few times. The chain uses TRBV4-2 and TRBJ2-3; tentatively, D is TRBD2 (5 bases). Germline V gives CDR1 LGHNA, CDR2 YNFKEQ. The CDR3 extends over 17 amino acids. Between the trimmed V and J ends, which lost 1 base and 2 bases, there was a span of 16 bases. CDR3 sequence: CASSQAAGRPFTDTQYF. The CDR3 bases are TGTGCCAGCAGCCAAGCCGCGGGCAGACCCTTCACAGATACGCAGTATTTT.

J is TRBJ2-1 and V is TRBV5-1; 7 nucleotides match TRBD2. V lost 0 bases and J lost 6; bases outside the gene matches: 6. Germline V lookup: CDR1 SGHRS, CDR2 YFSETQ. The CDR3 totals 15 residues. CDR3 amino acids: CASSLGDYPLNEQFF. In DNA, the CDR3 is TGCGCCAGCAGCTTGGGGGACTACCCCCTCAATGAGCAGTTCTTC.

This clonotype was seen a few times. This chain uses TRBV7-2 with TRBJ2-1, with 9 bases aligning to TRBD2. The CDR3 contains 15 residues. Germline V CDR1 and CDR2: SGHTA, FQGNSA. The V gene end was trimmed by 5 bases and the J gene end by 5 bases; junction bases not matched to a gene: 7. CDR3 loop: CASSPQRGENNEQFF. CDR3 sequence (DNA): TGTGCCAGCAGCCCCCAGCGGGGGGAAAACAATGAGCAGTTCTTC.

The V gene is TRBV12-3 or TRBV12-4, the J gene TRBJ1-5; D call uncertain. Trimming left V 3 bases short and J 4 bases short, with 13 bases between. CDR3 length equals 15 residues. The CDR3 DNA is TGTGCCAGCAGTTTTTTGGTGGGCCGGAATCAGCCCCAGCATTTT. Translating gives CASSFLVGRNQPQHF.

The genes are TRBV5-1 and TRBJ2-2; 8 bases match TRBD1. CDR1 is SGHRS, CDR2 YFSETQ, per germline. The V segment lost 0 bases and the J segment 5 bases; nucleotides outside the gene matches: 9. CDR3 length: 17 residues. CDR3 loop: CASSLDTTGAGTGELFF. CDR3 nucleotide sequence: TGCGCCAGCAGCTTGGACACGACAGGGGCTGGGACCGGGGAGCTGTTTTTT.